This T cell receptor beta chain was profiled in a study of T cell responses to AZD1222 COVID-19 vaccine. Overall study context: Second-dose intervals near 4 or 12 weeks were combined.

Generated by immunoSEQ multiplex PCR, the TCRdb table keeps only in-frame clones and is missing some. Here the sample spans approximately 140,000 clones, 70% to 90% being singletons. CDR3 length equals 15 residues. V dropped 2 bases and J dropped 4 bases, with 11 bases sitting between them. Per the germline V gene, CDR1 is SEHNR and CDR2 is FQNEAQ (reference sequence). General study results and limits: Most donors were white British, females outnumbered males, and clonal diversity was possibly underestimated. With two AZD1222 doses given, Spike-specific TCR breadth and depth both rose. At study baseline, merely roughly 6 AZD1222 recipients were seropositive.

Of note for this clone: Its antigen is as yet unknown.

The origin of this receptor is an adult in good health. The chain carries TRBV7-9 and TRBJ1-4; D remains ambiguous. The sample in question was peripheral blood, obtained on day 0 of AZD1222 vaccination. The CDR3 loop is CASSLSRAFNEKLFF. CDR3 in DNA: TGTGCCAGCAGCTTAAGTCGGGCCTTTAATGAAAAACTGTTTTTT. The variable domain in full, completed from reference TRBV7-9 and TRBJ1-4, reads DTGVSQNPRHKITKRGQNVTFRCDPISEHNRLYWYRQTLGQGPEFLTYFQNEAQLEKSRLLSDRFSAERPKGSFSTLEIQRTEQGDSAMYLCASSLSRAFNEKLFFGSGTQLSVL.